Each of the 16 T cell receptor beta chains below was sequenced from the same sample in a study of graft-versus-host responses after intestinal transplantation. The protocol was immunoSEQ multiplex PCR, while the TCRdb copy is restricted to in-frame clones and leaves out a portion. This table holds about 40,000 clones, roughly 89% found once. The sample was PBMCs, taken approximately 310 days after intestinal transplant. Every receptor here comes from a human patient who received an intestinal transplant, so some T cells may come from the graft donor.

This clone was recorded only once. CDR3: CASSWDYKAYNEQFF. DNA for the CDR3: TGTGCCAGCAGCTGGGACTACAAAGCCTACAATGAGCAGTTCTTC. The chain recombines TRBV2 with TRBJ2-1; 7 bases are shared with TRBD2. The J segment lost 2 bases and the V segment lost 6 bases, leaving 7 bases of the junction unmatched. The CDR3 contains 15 residues. Germline CDR1 reads SNHLY; CDR2 reads FYNNEI.

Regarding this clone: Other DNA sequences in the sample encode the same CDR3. CDR3 region: CASSRGTGGFSEQFF. CDR3 in DNA: TGTGCCAGCAGCCGAGGGACAGGGGGTTTTAGTGAGCAGTTCTTC. The rearrangement joins TRBV11-3 to TRBJ2-1; 11 positions agree with TRBD1. This CDR3 spans 15 amino acids. V shed 5 bases, J shed 9 bases, and the junction held 9 bases outside the gene matches. From germline, CDR1 is SGHNT and CDR2 YENEEA.

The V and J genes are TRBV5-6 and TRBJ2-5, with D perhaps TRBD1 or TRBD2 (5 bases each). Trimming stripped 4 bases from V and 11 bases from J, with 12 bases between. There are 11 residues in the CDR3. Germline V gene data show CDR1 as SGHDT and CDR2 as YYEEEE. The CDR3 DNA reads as TGTGCCAGCAGCCACCGGGACCAGCAGTACTTC. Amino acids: CASSHRDQQYF. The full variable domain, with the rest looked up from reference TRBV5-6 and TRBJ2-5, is DAGVTQSPTHLIKTRGQQVTLRCSPKSGHDTVSWYQQALGQGPQFIFQYYEEEERQRGNFPDRFSGHQFPNYSSELNVNALLLGDSALYLCASSHRDQQYFGPGTRLLVL.

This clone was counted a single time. CDR3 nucleotides: TGTGCCAGTAGTATCGGTGGACTAGTCCACAATGAGCAGTTCTTC. As protein: CASSIGGLVHNEQFF. The chain recombines TRBV19 with TRBJ2-1; 7 bases match TRBD2. Losses at the gene ends were 3 bases for V and 5 bases for J; bases not matched to a gene: 7. The germline V gene has CDR1 LNHDA and CDR2 SQIVND (reference sequence). This CDR3 is 15 amino acids long.

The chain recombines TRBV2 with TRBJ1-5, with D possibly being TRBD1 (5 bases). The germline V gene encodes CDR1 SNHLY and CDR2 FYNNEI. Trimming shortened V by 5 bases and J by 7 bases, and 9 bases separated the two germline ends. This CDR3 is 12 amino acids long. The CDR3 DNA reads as TGTGCCAGCAGTCGTCGGGACCAGCCCCAGCATTTT. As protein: CASSRRDQPQHF. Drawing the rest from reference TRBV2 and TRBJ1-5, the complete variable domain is EPEVTQTPSHQVTQMGQEVILRCVPISNHLYFYWYRQILGQKVEFLVSFYNNEISEKSEIFDDQFSVERPDGSNFTLKIRSTKLEDSAMYFCASSRRDQPQHFGDGTRLSIL.

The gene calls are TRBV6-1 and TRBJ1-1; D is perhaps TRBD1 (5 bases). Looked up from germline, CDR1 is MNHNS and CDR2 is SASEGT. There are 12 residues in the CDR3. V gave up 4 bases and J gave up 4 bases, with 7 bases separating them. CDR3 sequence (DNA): TGTGCCAGCAGTGGGGGGGGCACTGAAGCTTTCTTT. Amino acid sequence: CASSGGGTEAFF.

Written as DNA, the CDR3 is TGTGCCAGCAGGGCCCCGGTCCAAGAGACCCAGTACTTC. Amino acid sequence: CASRAPVQETQYF. This chain connects TRBV6-5 to TRBJ2-5; D is unresolved. The CDR3 is made up of 13 amino acids. The V end lost 6 bases, the J end lost 1 base, and 9 bases lay between the germline ends. CDR1 and CDR2 from the germline V gene are MNHEY and SVGAGI.

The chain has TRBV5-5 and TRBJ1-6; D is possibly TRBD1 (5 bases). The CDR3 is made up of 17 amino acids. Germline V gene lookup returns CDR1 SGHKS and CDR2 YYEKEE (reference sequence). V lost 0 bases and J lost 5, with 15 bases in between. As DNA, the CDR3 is TGTGCCAGCAGCTTGGCTAGGGCCAGGGCCAATAATTCACCCCTCCACTTT. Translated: CASSLARARANNSPLHF.

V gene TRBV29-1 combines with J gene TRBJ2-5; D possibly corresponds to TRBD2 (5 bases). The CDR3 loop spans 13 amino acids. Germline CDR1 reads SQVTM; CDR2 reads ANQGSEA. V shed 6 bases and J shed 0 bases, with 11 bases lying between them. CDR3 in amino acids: CSVDWTDQETQYF. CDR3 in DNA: TGCAGCGTCGACTGGACTGACCAAGAGACCCAGTACTTC.

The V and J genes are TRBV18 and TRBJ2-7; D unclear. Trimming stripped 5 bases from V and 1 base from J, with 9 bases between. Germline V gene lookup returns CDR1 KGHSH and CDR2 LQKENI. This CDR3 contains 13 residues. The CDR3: CASSGRSSYEQYF. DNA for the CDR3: TGTGCCAGCTCAGGACGATCGTCCTACGAGCAGTACTTC.

This CDR3 reads CASSPRGGTYEQYF. CDR3 nucleotides: TGTGCCAGCTCACCCCGGGGCGGGACCTACGAGCAGTACTTC. This chain connects TRBV18 to TRBJ2-7; a possible D gene is TRBD2 (6 bases). Germline loops: CDR1 KGHSH, CDR2 LQKENI. The ends were cut back, 3 bases at V and 2 bases at J, with 11 bases in the middle. The CDR3 totals 14 residues. Drawing the rest from reference TRBV18 and TRBJ2-7, the complete variable domain is NAGVMQNPRHLVRRRGQEARLRCSPMKGHSHVYWYRQLPEEGLKFMVYLQKENIIDESGMPKERFSAEFPKEGPSILRIQQVVRGDSAAYFCASSPRGGTYEQYFGPGTRLTVT.

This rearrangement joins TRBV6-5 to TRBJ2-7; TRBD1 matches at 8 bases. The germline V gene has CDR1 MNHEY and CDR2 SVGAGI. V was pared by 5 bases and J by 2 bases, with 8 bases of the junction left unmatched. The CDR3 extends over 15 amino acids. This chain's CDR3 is CASSRQGFSAYEQYF. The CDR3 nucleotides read TGTGCCAGCAGTAGACAGGGGTTTAGCGCCTACGAGCAGTACTTC.

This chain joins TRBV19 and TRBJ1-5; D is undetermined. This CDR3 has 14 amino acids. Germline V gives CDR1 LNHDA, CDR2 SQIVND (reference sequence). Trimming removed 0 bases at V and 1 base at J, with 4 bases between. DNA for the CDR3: TGTGCCAGTAGTATAGATTCGAGCAATCAGCCCCAGCATTTT. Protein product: CASSIDSSNQPQHF.

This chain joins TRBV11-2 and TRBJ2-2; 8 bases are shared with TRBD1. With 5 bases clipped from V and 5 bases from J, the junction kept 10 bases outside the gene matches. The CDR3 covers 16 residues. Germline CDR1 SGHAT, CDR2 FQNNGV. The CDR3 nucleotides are TGTGCCAGCAGCCCCCGACAGGGGAGCAGGACCGGGGAGCTGTTTTTT. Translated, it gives CASSPRQGSRTGELFF. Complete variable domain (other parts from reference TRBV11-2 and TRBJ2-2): EAGVAQSPRYKIIEKRQSVAFWCNPISGHATLYWYQQILGQGPKLLIQFQNNGVVDDSQLPKDRFSAERLKGVDSTLKIQPAKLEDSAVYLCASSPRQGSRTGELFFGEGSRLTVL.

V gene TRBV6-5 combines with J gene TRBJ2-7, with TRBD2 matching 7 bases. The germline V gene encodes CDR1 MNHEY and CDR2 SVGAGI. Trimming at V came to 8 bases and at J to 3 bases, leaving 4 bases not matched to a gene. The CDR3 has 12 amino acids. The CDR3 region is CASGRAFYEQYF. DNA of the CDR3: TGTGCCAGCGGGAGGGCGTTCTACGAGCAGTACTTC.

The CDR3 DNA reads as TGTGCCAGCAGCGTAGGTGCAGGGCTCCAAGAGACCCAGTACTTC. Encoded protein: CASSVGAGLQETQYF. The chain has TRBV9 and TRBJ2-5, with a weak D call TRBD1 (5 bases). V lost 0 bases to trimming and J lost 1 base, with 10 bases between them. CDR1 and CDR2 from the germline V gene are SGDLS and YYNGEE. CDR3 length: 15 amino acids.